A single sample gave rise to the 30 T cell receptor beta chains below, sequenced in a study of cytomegalovirus exposure and HLA in healthy donors. PCR used 60 Vbeta primers and 13 Jbeta primers. The repertoire was sequenced with immunoSEQ multiplex PCR; TCRdb's copy has only in-frame clones and lacks some. This table holds some 190,000 clones, approximately 86% found once. Sequenced material: PBMCs. These receptors originate from a woman between 18 and 29 years old in good health and CMV-seronegative.

On this clone itself: Other DNA sequences in this specimen translate into the identical CDR3. V gene TRBV2 combines with J gene TRBJ1-4; 7 nucleotides agree with TRBD1. Per the germline V gene, CDR1 is SNHLY and CDR2 is FYNNEI. The CDR3 sequence is 14 residues long. The J segment lost 4 bases and the V segment lost 4 bases, leaving 3 bases of the junction unmatched. CDR3 sequence reads: CASSAPGGNEKLFF. CDR3 nucleotide sequence: TGTGCCAGCAGTGCACCAGGGGGTAATGAAAAACTGTTTTTT.

The J gene is TRBJ1-4, the V gene TRBV7-9, with TRBD1 matching over 12 bases. Germline CDR1 SEHNR, CDR2 FQNEAQ (reference sequence). This CDR3 is 16 amino acids long. The V and J ends lost 5 bases and 5 bases, in that order; junction bases with no gene match: 6. CDR3 sequence reads: CASSRGGQGANEKLFF. The DNA of the CDR3 is TGTGCCAGCAGCCGAGGGGGACAGGGGGCAAATGAAAAACTGTTTTTT.

For this clone: In the same sample, other DNA sequences code for this CDR3. This chain connects TRBV27 to TRBJ1-5; no clear D. The CDR3 is 14 residues long. V was pared by 0 bases and J by 4 bases, with 7 bases between. Germline V lookup: CDR1 MNHEY, CDR2 SMNVEV (reference sequence). The CDR3 DNA sequence: TGTGCCAGCAGTTTATCTGCCGGGAATCAGCCCCAGCATTTT. Its protein product is CASSLSAGNQPQHF.

V is TRBV2 and J is TRBJ2-7; 14 nucleotides align to TRBD2. Trimming cost V 7 bases and J 7 bases; bases outside gene matches: 9. CDR3 length: 15 residues. Germline lookup yields CDR1 SNHLY and CDR2 FYNNEI. The CDR3 DNA reads TGTGCCAGCACCCCCGGGACTAGCGGGAGTAGAGAGCAGTACTTC. Translated, it gives CASTPGTSGSREQYF.

CDR3 sequence: CASSLTGTYEQYF. In DNA, the CDR3 is TGTGCCAGCAGCTTAACGGGGACCTACGAGCAGTACTTC. The gene calls are TRBV7-9 and TRBJ2-7; D is possibly TRBD2 (5 bases). CDR3 length: 13 residues. Germline CDR1 SEHNR, CDR2 FQNEAQ (reference sequence). Between the trimmed V and J ends, which lost 2 bases and 2 bases, there was a span of 7 bases.

The rearrangement links TRBV11-3 to TRBJ2-7; 12 nucleotides line up with TRBD2. Germline CDR1 SGHNT, CDR2 YENEEA. V was clipped by 1 base and J by 3 bases; unmatched bases: 1. The CDR3 sequence is 15 residues long. CDR3 bases: TGTGCCAGCAGCTTAGGACTAGCGGGAGACTACGAGCAGTACTTC. Protein: CASSLGLAGDYEQYF.

The chain combines TRBV7-9 with TRBJ1-6, with 7 bases fitting TRBD1. Germline V CDR1 and CDR2: SEHNR, FQNEAQ (reference sequence). CDR3 length equals 14 residues. Trimming cost V 2 bases and J 8 bases; bases outside gene matches: 3. The DNA of the CDR3 is TGTGCCAGCAGCTTATCCAGGGGGTATTCACCCCTCCACTTT. It yields the protein CASSLSRGYSPLHF.

CDR3 sequence: CASRGSGEAYEQYF. The CDR3 nucleotides are TGTGCCAGCAGGGGTAGCGGGGAGGCTTACGAGCAGTACTTC. This rearrangement joins TRBV6-5 to TRBJ2-7; 8 bases fit TRBD2. The V gene end was trimmed by 6 bases and the J gene end by 4 bases; junction bases not matched to a gene: 8. This CDR3 contains 14 residues. In germline, CDR1 is MNHEY, CDR2 SVGAGI.

The sample holds one count of this clone. V gene TRBV2 combines with J gene TRBJ1-4; TRBD1 might be the D (6 bases). Germline V gene data show CDR1 as SNHLY and CDR2 as FYNNEI. This CDR3 region has 14 residues. Trimming shortened V by 5 bases and J by 3 bases, and 10 bases separated the two germline ends. This CDR3 is CASSLQGPNEKLFF. CDR3 bases: TGTGCCAGCAGTCTACAGGGACCTAATGAAAAACTGTTTTTT.

This clone was seen just once. One end of the junction is discordant with germline, which a read error may explain. This sequence joins TRBV6-6 and TRBJ2-7; 9 bases are a match to TRBD1. The CDR3 runs to 14 residues. Germline V CDR1 and CDR2: MNHNY, SVGAGI (reference sequence). This CDR3 is CASSTQGARGEQCF. CDR3 coding DNA: TGTGCCAGCAGTACACAGGGGGCGCGGGGCGAGCAGTGCTTC.

This clone showed up just once. CDR3 DNA: TGTGCCAGCAGCCTCAGGGGTACACCTCAAGAGACCCAGTACTTC. This encodes CASSLRGTPQETQYF. This chain joins TRBV14 and TRBJ2-5; perhaps TRBD1 as D (6 bases). The V end was cut by 4 bases, the J end by 2 bases, with 14 bases between. There are 15 residues in the CDR3. Per germline, CDR1 SGHDN and CDR2 FVKESK.

CDR3 in DNA: TGCGCCAGCAGCAGGGGTGGCTACGAGCAGTACTTC. Residues: CASSRGGYEQYF. The chain joins TRBV10-1 to TRBJ2-7; tentative D call: TRBD1 (6 bases). This CDR3 spans 12 amino acids. Germline CDR1 WNHNN, CDR2 SYGVQD (reference sequence). The germline V and J ends were trimmed by 6 bases and 3 bases, with 9 bases remaining between them.

The genes are TRBV4-1 and TRBJ1-2, with 9 nucleotides matching TRBD1. The germline V gene encodes CDR1 MGHRA and CDR2 YSYEKL. V was clipped by 4 bases and J by 7 bases; unmatched bases: 4. CDR3 length: 13 amino acids. The CDR3 loop reads CASSRPTGGGYTF. The CDR3 nucleotides read TGCGCCAGCAGCCGCCCGACAGGGGGTGGCTACACCTTC.

V and J are TRBV19 and TRBJ1-5; TRBD1 agrees at 9 bases. The CDR3 has 17 residues. The V gene's germline CDR1 is LNHDA and CDR2 SQIVND (reference sequence). V shed 4 bases and J 0 bases; nucleotides not matched to a gene: 7. CDR3 residues: CASSKYRQGDSNQPQHF. DNA for the CDR3: TGTGCCAGTAGTAAATACCGACAGGGGGATAGCAATCAGCCCCAGCATTTT.

The CDR3 DNA follows: TGTGCCAGCAGCTCCCAGACAGGGAGGAATGAAAAACTGTTTTTT. Its translation is CASSSQTGRNEKLFF. This chain joins TRBV7-2 and TRBJ1-4; the match to TRBD1 covers 7 bases. CDR1 is SGHTA, CDR2 FQGNSA, per germline. V lost 4 bases to trimming and J lost 5 bases; unmatched junction nucleotides: 7. CDR3 length: 15 residues.

This rearrangement joins TRBV2 to TRBJ2-6; a weak D match, TRBD2 (5 bases). The V end lost 3 bases, the J end lost 0 bases, and 15 bases lay between the germline ends. The CDR3 loop spans 18 amino acids. The germline V gene has CDR1 SNHLY and CDR2 FYNNEI. The CDR3 region is CASSEEAGPSSGANVLTF. The CDR3 DNA reads TGTGCCAGCAGTGAGGAGGCAGGACCGAGCTCTGGGGCCAACGTCCTGACTTTC.

The chain's CDR3 is CASSYRLDALDEQYF. CDR3 sequence (DNA): TGTGCCAGCAGTTACCGGCTAGATGCCTTGGACGAGCAGTACTTC. The chain recombines TRBV6-5 with TRBJ2-7, with D hard to call. Germline V gene lookup returns CDR1 MNHEY and CDR2 SVGAGI. Trimming removed 2 bases from V and 5 bases from J, with 16 bases in between. The CDR3 runs to 15 residues.

J is TRBJ2-3 and V is TRBV7-2; TRBD1 might be the D (6 bases). Trimming took 5 bases from V and 0 from J, leaving 9 bases between them. Germline assignment: CDR1 SGHTA and CDR2 FQGNSA. CDR3 length: 14 amino acids. The CDR3 coding sequence is TGTGCCAGCAGCCGGGGACAAAGCACAGATACGCAGTATTTT. It specifies CASSRGQSTDTQYF.

V is TRBV4-3 and J is TRBJ2-2; TRBD2 agrees at 12 bases. Germline lookup yields CDR1 LGHNA and CDR2 YSLEER. This CDR3 region has 16 residues. The ends lost 3 bases at V and 5 bases at J; junction bases unmatched: 4. CDR3 amino acids: CASSQGLAGITGELFF. For the CDR3, the DNA is TGCGCCAGCAGCCAGGGACTAGCGGGCATAACCGGGGAGCTGTTTTTT.

The CDR3: CASSMQGYTEAFF. Written as DNA, the CDR3 is TGTGCCAGTAGTATGCAGGGCTACACTGAAGCTTTCTTT. The chain is built from TRBV19 and TRBJ1-1; D might be TRBD1 (5 bases). The CDR3 is 13 amino acids. V was cut by 3 bases and J by 3 bases, with 8 bases left in between. Germline CDR1 is LNHDA and CDR2 is SQIVND (reference sequence).

The rearrangement links TRBV9 to TRBJ2-1; D may be TRBD1 (5 bases). The CDR3 loop spans 16 amino acids. The V gene's germline CDR1 is SGDLS and CDR2 YYNGEE. The ends were cut back, 0 bases at V and 10 bases at J, with 20 bases in the middle. The CDR3 spells CASSVEAGKRSGEQFF. CDR3 nucleotides: TGTGCCAGCAGCGTAGAAGCAGGGAAAAGATCTGGGGAGCAGTTCTTC.

J is TRBJ1-2 and V is TRBV7-8; D call uncertain. V lost 4 bases and J 0 bases, leaving 9 bases between the germline ends. The germline gives CDR1 SGHVS, CDR2 FQNEAQ. The CDR3 loop spans 14 amino acids. The CDR3 sequence: CASSSRETNYGYTF. CDR3 DNA: TGTGCCAGCAGCTCACGGGAAACTAACTATGGCTACACCTTC.

This clone was observed once. V and J are TRBV5-4 and TRBJ2-5; a weak D match, TRBD2 (5 bases). CDR3 length: 13 residues. Looked up from germline, CDR1 is SGHNT and CDR2 is YYREEE (reference sequence). Trimming took off 0 bases at V and 7 bases at J, with 10 bases between the two ends. CDR3 nucleotides: TGTGCCAGCAGCTTGGCAGAGGGCGCGACCCAGTACTTC. Translation: CASSLAEGATQYF.

This chain links TRBV7-2 with TRBJ2-2, with 9 bases matching TRBD2. CDR3 length: 17 residues. Germline trimming cut 5 bases from V and 5 bases from J; bases unmatched to any gene: 12. The germline CDR1 and CDR2 sequences are SGHTA and FQGNSA. The CDR3 bases are TGTGCCAGCAGCCCCCGGGTGGGACTAGCTGTGACCGGGGAGCTGTTTTTT. Translating gives CASSPRVGLAVTGELFF.

The chain combines TRBV14 with TRBJ2-1, with TRBD2 as a possible D gene (5 bases). The ends were cut back, 6 bases at V and 4 bases at J, with 13 bases in the middle. The CDR3 totals 14 residues. Germline lookup yields CDR1 SGHDN and CDR2 FVKESK. CDR3 in amino acids: CASSQQAVYNEQFF. CDR3 nucleotides: TGTGCCAGCAGTCAACAAGCGGTGTACAATGAGCAGTTCTTC.

J is TRBJ1-3 and V is TRBV7-9, with D possibly matching TRBD1 (6 bases). Per the germline V gene, CDR1 is SEHNR and CDR2 is FQNEAQ (reference sequence). The V and J ends lost 3 bases and 1 base respectively, with 10 bases between them. The CDR3 sequence is 15 residues long. For the CDR3, the DNA is TGTGCCAGCAGCTTTCAGGGGAGTTCTGGAAACACCATATATTTT. Encoded protein: CASSFQGSSGNTIYF.

The V gene is TRBV13, the J gene TRBJ1-1, with D unclear. CDR1 PRHDT and CDR2 FYEKMQ come from the germline V gene (reference sequence). The CDR3 sequence is 13 residues long. V was pared by 5 bases and J by 7 bases, with 14 bases between. The CDR3, as DNA: TGTGCCAGCAGCCCCGGGGAGGACCTTGAAGCTTTCTTT. It yields the protein CASSPGEDLEAFF.

This chain connects TRBV27 to TRBJ2-5; TRBD2 might be the D (6 bases). V was shortened by 1 base and J by 7 bases, with 22 bases between the two germline ends. CDR1 and CDR2 from the germline V gene are MNHEY and SMNVEV (reference sequence). This CDR3 contains 17 residues. The CDR3 loop is CASSLWGQGLFRGTQYF. The CDR3 coding sequence is TGTGCCAGCAGTTTATGGGGTCAGGGACTTTTTAGGGGGACCCAGTACTTC.

The chain is built from TRBV4-2 and TRBJ2-5; TRBD1 might be the D (6 bases). The ends were cut back, 5 bases at V and 0 bases at J, with 16 bases in the middle. The CDR3 is 16 amino acids. The germline V gene encodes CDR1 LGHNA and CDR2 YNFKEQ. The CDR3 nucleotides read TGTGCCAGCAGCTCCGGGACACTTAAGTACCAAGAGACCCAGTACTTC. The encoded protein is CASSSGTLKYQETQYF.

Here the CDR3 DNA reads TGTGCCAGCAGTTTATCCCGACAGGGCCAAGAGACCCAGTACTTC. Translated, it gives CASSLSRQGQETQYF. The J gene is TRBJ2-5, the V gene TRBV27; 7 nucleotides agree with TRBD1. The ends lost 0 bases at V and 1 base at J; junction bases unmatched: 2. This CDR3 has 15 amino acids. Germline V gene sequence: CDR1 MNHEY, CDR2 SMNVEV (reference sequence).